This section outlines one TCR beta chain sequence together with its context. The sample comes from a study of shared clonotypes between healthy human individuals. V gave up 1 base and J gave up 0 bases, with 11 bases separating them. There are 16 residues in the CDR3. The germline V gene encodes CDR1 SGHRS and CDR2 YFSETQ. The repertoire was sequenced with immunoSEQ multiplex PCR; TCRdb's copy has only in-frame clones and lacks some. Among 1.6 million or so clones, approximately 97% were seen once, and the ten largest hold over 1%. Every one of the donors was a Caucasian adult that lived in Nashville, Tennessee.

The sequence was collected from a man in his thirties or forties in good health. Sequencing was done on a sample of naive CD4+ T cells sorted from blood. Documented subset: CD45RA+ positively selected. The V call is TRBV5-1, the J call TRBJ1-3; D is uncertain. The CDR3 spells CASSLRPGVSGNTIYF. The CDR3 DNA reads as TGCGCCAGCAGCTTGCGGCCAGGAGTCTCTGGAAACACCATATATTTT. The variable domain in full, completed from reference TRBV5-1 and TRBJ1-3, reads KAGVTQTPRYLIKTRGQQVTLSCSPISGHRSVSWYQQTPGQGLQFLFEYFSETQRNKGNFPGRFSGRQFSNSRSEMNVSTLELGDSALYLCASSLRPGVSGNTIYFGEGSWLTVV.